These 27 T cell receptor beta chains came from one sample sequenced in a study of T cells in Graves' hyperthyroidism and ophthalmopathy. Authors of the study amplified TCR beta CDR3 regions from RNA transcripts. A set of HTBI primers served as the primers for a first-round RT-PCR of the TCR CDR3. Each CDR3 protein is one row after TCRdb ran MiXCR on the multiplex PCR reads. The sample holds around 300,000 distinct CDR3 sequences, 20% to 25% seen once. The sequenced sample was blood. The receptors were sampled from a man aged 25 to 40 with Graves' ophthalmopathy.

This clonotype was found many times. The chain has TRBV2 and TRBJ1-6, with D perhaps matching TRBD1 (5 bases). CDR1 is SNHLY, CDR2 FYNNEI, per germline. With 4 bases removed from V and 2 bases from J, the gap between germline ends came to 6 bases. The CDR3 consists of 14 residues. CDR3 amino acids: CASSGQTYNSPLHF. The CDR3 DNA is TGTGCCAGCAGTGGACAGACCTATAATTCACCCCTCCACTTT.

This clonotype was picked up many times. The chain has TRBV6-1 and TRBJ2-7; TRBD1 aligns across 8 bases. Trimming at V came to 2 bases and at J to 0 bases, leaving 6 bases not matched to a gene. Germline V lookup: CDR1 MNHNS, CDR2 SASEGT. This CDR3 has 16 amino acids. This CDR3 reads CASSEMGGQGSYEQYF. As DNA, the CDR3 is TGTGCCAGCAGTGAAATGGGAGGACAGGGCTCCTACGAGCAGTACTTC.

This clonotype was seen many times. V is TRBV20-1 and J is TRBJ2-5, with D unresolved. The CDR3 length is 13 residues. Germline CDR1 and CDR2: DFQATT and SNEGSKA (reference sequence). The ends were cut back, 3 bases at V and 5 bases at J, with 13 bases in the middle. CDR3 in amino acids: CSASYNPTETQYF. The CDR3 bases are TGCAGTGCTAGTTACAACCCCACGGAGACCCAGTACTTC.

This clonotype was detected only a few times. This chain connects TRBV6-1 to TRBJ2-1, with TRBD2 identical over 8 bases. The V and J ends lost 4 bases and 3 bases, in that order; junction bases with no gene match: 2. Germline lookup yields CDR1 MNHNS and CDR2 SASEGT. This CDR3 spans 14 amino acids. The CDR3 DNA reads TGTGCCAGCAGTGCAGCGGGAGTCTACAATGAGCAGTTCTTC. This translates into CASSAAGVYNEQFF.

The chain joins TRBV12-3 or TRBV12-4 to TRBJ2-1, with TRBD2 matching 11 bases. The CDR3 consists of 15 residues. The trim removed 6 bases at V and 3 bases at J, leaving 4 bases unmatched. The CDR3 DNA reads as TGTGCCAGCAGGAACGGGACTAGCGGCTACAATGAGCAGTTCTTC. Translated, it gives CASRNGTSGYNEQFF.

The CDR3 DNA follows: TGTGCCAGCAGGTCAGGAAGCGGGACCTACGAGCAGTACTTC. It codes for CASRSGSGTYEQYF. V usage is TRBV27 and J usage is TRBJ2-7, with TRBD2 matching 7 bases. V gave up 6 bases and J gave up 2 bases; unmatched junction bases: 7. This CDR3 comprises 14 residues. Germline V gene lookup returns CDR1 MNHEY and CDR2 SMNVEV (reference sequence).

The CDR3 here is CASSFSVTTEAFF. In DNA form, the CDR3 reads TGCGCCAGCAGCTTCTCGGTTACCACTGAAGCTTTCTTT. The genes are TRBV5-1 and TRBJ1-1; D is unclear. The CDR3 is made up of 13 amino acids. V shed 2 bases and J shed 4 bases, with 9 bases lying between them. Germline V gene lookup returns CDR1 SGHRS and CDR2 YFSETQ.

This clonotype was detected a few times. The rearrangement joins TRBV19 to TRBJ2-6, with D perhaps TRBD1 (6 bases). CDR1 LNHDA and CDR2 SQIVND come from the germline V gene (reference sequence). The CDR3 sequence is 15 residues long. V lost 4 bases and J lost 3, with 10 bases in between. The CDR3 sequence: CASSTYRVGANVLTF. DNA for the CDR3: TGTGCCAGTAGTACCTACAGGGTTGGGGCCAACGTCCTGACTTTC. Supplemented by reference TRBV19 and TRBJ2-6, the full variable domain reads DGGITQSPKYLFRKEGQNVTLSCEQNLNHDAMYWYRQDPGQGLRLIYYSQIVNDFQKGDIAEGYSVSREKKESFPLTVTSAQKNPTAFYLCASSTYRVGANVLTFGAGSRLTVL.

The rearrangement uses TRBV27 and TRBJ2-7, with 8 bases aligning to TRBD2. V lost 0 bases and J lost 7; bases outside the gene matches: 5. CDR1 and CDR2 from the germline V gene are MNHEY and SMNVEV (reference sequence). CDR3 length equals 14 residues. CDR3 loop: CASSLSGVAGEQYF. CDR3 DNA: TGTGCCAGCAGTTTATCGGGGGTAGCGGGGGAGCAGTACTTC.

V usage is TRBV20-1 and J usage is TRBJ1-1; D perhaps matches TRBD1 (5 bases). CDR3 length equals 14 residues. V lost 0 bases to trimming and J lost 3 bases, with 11 bases between them. Germline values: CDR1 DFQATT, CDR2 SNEGSKA (reference sequence). This CDR3 reads CSARDGGFDTEAFF. The CDR3 bases are TGCAGTGCTAGAGATGGGGGGTTCGACACTGAAGCTTTCTTT.

In its sample, this clonotype was seen many times. V and J are TRBV11-2 and TRBJ2-2; D ambiguous. The V gene lost 3 bases and the J gene lost 5 bases, with 13 bases spanning the gap. The germline gives CDR1 SGHAT, CDR2 FQNNGV. This CDR3 spans 15 amino acids. The CDR3 DNA is TGTGCCAGCAGCTTCGATGGGTATATGACCGGGGAGCTGTTTTTT. Translation: CASSFDGYMTGELFF.

This clonotype was recorded many times. The chain is built from TRBV3-1 and TRBJ1-1; D gene unclear. The CDR3 consists of 14 residues. V was shortened by 0 bases and J by 1 base, with 6 bases between the two germline ends. The germline V gene encodes CDR1 LGHDT and CDR2 YNNKEL (reference sequence). Here the CDR3 DNA reads TGTGCCAGCAGCCAAGATACCCGGAACACTGAAGCTTTCTTT. The encoded protein is CASSQDTRNTEAFF.

This clonotype was observed at least ten times. The chain is built from TRBV20-1 and TRBJ2-5, with unresolved D. Between the trimmed V and J ends, which lost 3 bases and 7 bases, there was a span of 12 bases. The CDR3 is made up of 12 amino acids. The germline gives CDR1 DFQATT, CDR2 SNEGSKA (reference sequence). The CDR3 DNA reads as TGCAGTGCTAGCACGTGGGGTTCGACCCAGTACTTC. This encodes CSASTWGSTQYF.

In this sample, this clonotype turned up many times. J is TRBJ1-1 and V is TRBV30; maybe TRBD1 (5 bases). V was pared by 4 bases and J by 3 bases, with 12 bases between. The CDR3 sequence is 13 residues long. Germline CDR1 is GTSNPN and CDR2 is SVGIG (reference sequence). The CDR3 loop reads CAWTRGFDTEAFF. The CDR3 DNA reads as TGTGCCTGGACGCGGGGCTTCGACACTGAAGCTTTCTTT.

The rearrangement uses TRBV20-1 and TRBJ1-5; the D gene is possibly TRBD1 (5 bases). Germline CDR1 and CDR2: DFQATT and SNEGSKA (reference sequence). The CDR3 runs to 14 residues. V lost 3 bases and J 6 bases, leaving 15 bases between the germline ends. This CDR3 reads CSARAPGAGQPQHF. In DNA form, the CDR3 reads TGCAGTGCTAGGGCGCCCGGGGCTGGTCAGCCCCAGCATTTT.

This clonotype was found a few times. The rearrangement links TRBV29-1 to TRBJ2-1; D is unclear. The CDR3 totals 15 residues. CDR1 and CDR2 (germline): SQVTM, ANQGSEA. Trimming removed 4 bases from V and 4 bases from J, with 17 bases in between. The CDR3 here is CSVALSRAAYNEQFF. DNA of the CDR3: TGCAGCGTTGCCCTTTCTCGGGCGGCATACAATGAGCAGTTCTTC.

The CDR3 region is CASRTGVQETQYF. The CDR3 region has the DNA TGCGCCAGCAGAACGGGAGTGCAGGAGACCCAGTACTTC. The rearrangement links TRBV5-1 to TRBJ2-5; weak D call: TRBD2 (6 bases). The CDR3 consists of 13 residues. CDR1 is SGHRS and CDR2 is YFSETQ in the germline V gene. V shed 5 bases and J shed 5 bases, with 13 bases lying between them.

This clonotype has at least ten counts. The rearrangement uses TRBV12-3 or TRBV12-4 and TRBJ1-5, with unresolved D. The CDR3 extends over 15 amino acids. V gave up 4 bases and J gave up 1 base, with 11 bases separating them. The CDR3 region has the DNA TGTGCCAGCAGTTCCCTCCAGAGGAGCAATCAGCCCCAGCATTTT. This codes for CASSSLQRSNQPQHF.

There are many counts of this clonotype. The chain is built from TRBV6-2 or TRBV6-3 and TRBJ2-5; possibly TRBD1 or TRBD2 for D (5 bases each). Trimming shortened V by 6 bases and J by 4 bases, and 18 bases separated the two germline ends. CDR3 size: 15 residues. The germline gives CDR1 MNHEY, CDR2 SVGEGT. The CDR3 DNA is TGTGCCAGCAGCTCAAACCGGGGCCGGGGAGAGACCCAGTACTTC. Translation gives CASSSNRGRGETQYF.

This clonotype was picked up many times. V is TRBV28 and J is TRBJ2-7; 7 nucleotides align to TRBD2. The CDR3 sequence is 15 residues long. The V segment lost 3 bases and the J segment 3 bases; nucleotides outside the gene matches: 8. The germline CDR1 and CDR2 sequences are MDHEN and SYDVKM. CDR3 region: CASSFYSGILYEQYF. The CDR3 region has the DNA TGTGCCAGCAGTTTCTACAGCGGGATCCTCTACGAGCAGTACTTC.

The sample holds many counts of this clonotype. J is TRBJ1-5 and V is TRBV27; 10 bases match TRBD1. The CDR3 contains 16 residues. CDR1 is MNHEY, CDR2 SMNVEV, per germline (reference sequence). V shed 6 bases, J shed 1 base, and the junction held 6 bases outside the gene matches. CDR3 loop: CASRIGTGASNQPQHF. In DNA form, the CDR3 reads TGTGCCAGCAGGATCGGGACAGGGGCAAGCAATCAGCCCCAGCATTTT.

This clonotype was seen at least ten times. The chain is built from TRBV12-3 or TRBV12-4 and TRBJ1-5, with D tentatively TRBD1 (5 bases). This CDR3 contains 15 residues. Trimming shortened V by 8 bases and J by 0 bases, and 14 bases separated the two germline ends. The CDR3 reads CASDTWGSSNQPQHF. CDR3 nucleotides: TGTGCCAGCGATACTTGGGGGAGTAGCAATCAGCCCCAGCATTTT.

The chain couples TRBV6-1 to TRBJ1-6; 10 bases are a match to TRBD1. This CDR3 region has 17 residues. V lost 5 bases, J lost 5 bases, and 9 bases stayed unmatched. From germline, CDR1 is MNHNS and CDR2 SASEGT. The CDR3 bases are TGTGCCAGCAGTCCTTCGACAGGGGGCTACCATAATTCACCCCTCCACTTT. As protein: CASSPSTGGYHNSPLHF.

In its sample, this clonotype was seen many times. The chain carries TRBV11-2 and TRBJ2-7; D may be TRBD1 (5 bases). V lost 3 bases and J lost 7, with 19 bases in between. Germline CDR1 reads SGHAT; CDR2 reads FQNNGV. The CDR3 is 15 residues long. The CDR3 coding sequence is TGTGCCAGCAGCTTTCAGGGCTTAACCCTTGTAGAGCAGTACTTC. Its protein is CASSFQGLTLVEQYF.

In this sample, this clonotype turned up many times. The V and J genes are TRBV20-1 and TRBJ1-1, with a tentative D call TRBD1 (6 bases). This CDR3 region has 13 residues. Germline V CDR1 and CDR2: DFQATT, SNEGSKA (reference sequence). V shed 4 bases and J shed 3 bases, with 12 bases lying between them. CDR3 DNA sequence: TGCAGTGCTACAGAGGACAGAGACACTGAAGCTTTCTTT. It specifies CSATEDRDTEAFF.

In its sample, this clonotype was seen a few times. The chain is built from TRBV10-3 and TRBJ1-5, with TRBD1 matching 7 bases. J was trimmed by 3 bases and V by 5 bases; bases with no gene match: 10. The CDR3 is 16 amino acids. Germline V gives CDR1 ENHRY, CDR2 SYGVKD. This chain's CDR3 is CAISPTGTMNNQPQHF. The CDR3 coding sequence is TGTGCCATCAGTCCGACAGGGACGATGAACAATCAGCCCCAGCATTTT.

The DNA of the CDR3 is TGTGCCAGCAGCCCGAGGACTAGCGGATCGCAGTTCTTC. Encoded protein: CASSPRTSGSQFF. V usage is TRBV7-2 and J usage is TRBJ2-1, with 10 bases identical to TRBD2. From germline, CDR1 is SGHTA and CDR2 FQGNSA. The CDR3 loop spans 13 amino acids. The junction had 7 bases not matched to a gene; V was cut back by 5 bases and J by 12 bases.